Listed below are T cell receptor beta chains from one sample, sequenced in a study of blood T cell repertoires in COVID-19. Sequenced by immunoSEQ multiplex PCR; TCRdb stores in-frame clones only, minus some. The data show 200,000 to 250,000 clones, approximately 80% seen once. What was sequenced was PBMCs or T cells enriched from blood (not recorded which). All receptors come from a woman aged 60-70 years who had recovered from COVID-19. The CDR3 runs from the conserved cysteine through the conserved F or W. The D gene is left open where the match is weak. Expanded clones get a size class; other rows say once, few or many, or leave the size out.

d_call j_call v_call clone_size cdr3_nt cdr3_aa
TRBD2 TRBJ2-3 TRBV6-5 . TGTGCCAGCAGTCCCGGGACTAGTCGTGCAGATACGCAGTATTTT CASSPGTSRADTQYF
TRBD1 TRBJ1-2 TRBV7-2 . TGTGCCAGCAGCGATCCGGGACAGCCGCTATATGGCTACACCTTC CASSDPGQPLYGYTF
. TRBJ2-2 TRBV24-1 . TGTGCCACCAGTGACCTCAGGGGCACCGGGGAGCTGTTTTTT CATSDLRGTGELFF
TRBD1 TRBJ2-4 TRBV19 . TGTGCCAGCCCGGTCCACAGGGGTCCCAAAAACATTCAGTACTTC CASPVHRGPKNIQYF
. TRBJ1-1 TRBV7-2 medium-sized TGTGCCAGCAGCTTAACTGGGAACACTGAAGCTTTCTTT CASSLTGNTEAFF
TRBD1 TRBJ2-1 TRBV5-8 . TGTGCCAGCAGCTTCATGGACAGGGAGTTCAATGAGCAGTTCTTC CASSFMDREFNEQFF
TRBD2 TRBJ2-1 TRBV6-5 . TGTGCCAGCAGAGGACTAGCGACCAATGAGCAGTTCTTC CASRGLATNEQFF
TRBD1 TRBJ1-1 TRBV19 . TGTGCCAGTAGTCTGGACCAGGGGGAGGCTTTCTTT CASSLDQGEAFF
. TRBJ2-7 TRBV10-3 . TGTGCCATCAGGGGCAACGAGGGGCAGTACTTC CAIRGNEGQYF
. TRBJ2-2 TRBV29-1 . TGCAGCGTTGCCCATTCGAACACCGGGGAGCTGTTTTTT CSVAHSNTGELFF
. TRBJ1-2 TRBV3-1/TRBV3-2 . TGTGCCAGCAGTAATATAAACTATGGCTACACCTTC CASSNINYGYTF
. TRBJ2-3 TRBV6-5 . TGTGCCAGCAGTTACGTCGGAGACACAGATACGCAGTATTTT CASSYVGDTDTQYF
TRBD2 TRBJ2-3 TRBV7-9 . TGTGCCAGCAGCTCCCCCGGGGGGAACACAGATACGCAGTATTTT CASSSPGGNTDTQYF
. TRBJ1-3 TRBV18 few TGTGCCAGCTACCTCCGAGAGGGAAACACCATATATTTT CASYLREGNTIYF
. TRBJ2-1 TRBV2 . TGTGCCAGCACCCAGGGGGGAGATTTCTACAATGAGCAGTTCTTC CASTQGGDFYNEQFF
TRBD1 TRBJ2-7 TRBV5-4 . TGTGCCAGCACCCTGGACAGGGCCTACGAGCAGTACTTC CASTLDRAYEQYF